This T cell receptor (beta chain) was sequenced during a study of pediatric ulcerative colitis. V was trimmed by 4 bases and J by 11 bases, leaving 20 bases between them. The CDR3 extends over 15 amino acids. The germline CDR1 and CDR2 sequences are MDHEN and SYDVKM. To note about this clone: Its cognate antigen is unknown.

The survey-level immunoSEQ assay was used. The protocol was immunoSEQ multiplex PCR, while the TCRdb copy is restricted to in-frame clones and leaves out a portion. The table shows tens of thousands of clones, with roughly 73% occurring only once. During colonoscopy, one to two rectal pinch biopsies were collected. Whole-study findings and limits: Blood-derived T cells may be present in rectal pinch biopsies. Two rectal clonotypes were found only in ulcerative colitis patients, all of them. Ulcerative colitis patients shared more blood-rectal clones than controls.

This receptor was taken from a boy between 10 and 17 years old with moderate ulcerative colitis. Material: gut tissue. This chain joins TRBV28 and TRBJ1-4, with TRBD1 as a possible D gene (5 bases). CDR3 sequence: CASSSPGGRSEKLFF. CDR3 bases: TGTGCCAGCAGTTCCCCGGGGGGACGATCGGAGAAACTGTTTTTT.